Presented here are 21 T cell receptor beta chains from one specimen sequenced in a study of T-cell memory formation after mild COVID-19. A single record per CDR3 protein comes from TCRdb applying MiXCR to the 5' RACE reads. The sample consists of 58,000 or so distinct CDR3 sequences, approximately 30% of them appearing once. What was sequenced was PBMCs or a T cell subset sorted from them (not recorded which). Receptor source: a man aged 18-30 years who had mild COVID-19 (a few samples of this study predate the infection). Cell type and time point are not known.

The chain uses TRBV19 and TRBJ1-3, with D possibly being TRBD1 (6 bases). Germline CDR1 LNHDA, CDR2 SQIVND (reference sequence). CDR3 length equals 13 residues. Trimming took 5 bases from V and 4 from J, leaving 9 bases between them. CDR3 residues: CASSPGDGNTIYF. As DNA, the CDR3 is TGTGCCAGTAGTCCAGGGGACGGAAACACCATATATTTT.

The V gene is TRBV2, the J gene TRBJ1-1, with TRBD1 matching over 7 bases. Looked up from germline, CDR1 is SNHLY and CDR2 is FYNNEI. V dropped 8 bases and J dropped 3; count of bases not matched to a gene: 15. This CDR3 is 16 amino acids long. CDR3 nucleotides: TGTGCCAGCGGTTCTAGAGGACAGGCCAGGCACACTGAAGCTTTCTTT. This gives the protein CASGSRGQARHTEAFF.

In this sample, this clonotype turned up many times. The CDR3 is CASSLRGLAGPYEQYV. DNA of the CDR3: TGTGCCAGCAGCTTAAGGGGACTAGCGGGGCCCTACGAGCAGTACGTC. The rearrangement joins TRBV7-3 to TRBJ2-7, with 13 bases aligning to TRBD2. The ends lost 1 base at V and 2 bases at J; junction bases unmatched: 2. Germline assignment: CDR1 SGHTA and CDR2 FQGTGA. The CDR3 contains 16 residues.

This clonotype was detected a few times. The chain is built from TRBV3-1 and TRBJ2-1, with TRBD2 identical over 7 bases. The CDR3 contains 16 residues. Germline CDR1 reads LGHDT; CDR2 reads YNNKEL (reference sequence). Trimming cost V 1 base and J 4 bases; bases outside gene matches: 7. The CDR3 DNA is TGTGCCAGCAGCCAAGGGAGCCTAGCGGTATACAATGAGCAGTTCTTC. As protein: CASSQGSLAVYNEQFF.

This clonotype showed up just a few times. This CDR3 is CASRTDSYTGELFF. The CDR3 DNA reads TGTGCCAGCAGAACCGACAGTTACACCGGGGAGCTGTTTTTT. The chain employs TRBV12-3 or TRBV12-4 and TRBJ2-2, with D possibly matching TRBD1 (5 bases). V lost 6 bases and J 3 bases, leaving 11 bases between the germline ends. The CDR3 loop spans 14 amino acids.

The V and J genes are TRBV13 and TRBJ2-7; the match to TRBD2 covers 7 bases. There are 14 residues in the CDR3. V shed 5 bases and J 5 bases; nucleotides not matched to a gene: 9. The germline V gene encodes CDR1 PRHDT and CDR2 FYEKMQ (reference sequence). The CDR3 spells CASSERGMWHEQYF. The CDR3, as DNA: TGTGCCAGCAGCGAGCGGGGCATGTGGCACGAGCAGTACTTC. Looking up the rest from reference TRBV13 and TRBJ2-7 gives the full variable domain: AAGVIQSPRHLIKEKRETATLKCYPIPRHDTVYWYQQGPGQDPQFLISFYEKMQSDKGSIPDRFSAQQFSDYHSELNMSSLELGDSALYFCASSERGMWHEQYFGPGTRLTVT.

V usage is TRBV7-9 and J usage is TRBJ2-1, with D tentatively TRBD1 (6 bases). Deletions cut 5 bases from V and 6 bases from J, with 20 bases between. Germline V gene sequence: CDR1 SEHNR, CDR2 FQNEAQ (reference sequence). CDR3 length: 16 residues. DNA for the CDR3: TGTGCCAGCAGCCCCCCAGTGTCAGGGGCCGGCAATGAGCAGTTCTTC. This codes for CASSPPVSGAGNEQFF.

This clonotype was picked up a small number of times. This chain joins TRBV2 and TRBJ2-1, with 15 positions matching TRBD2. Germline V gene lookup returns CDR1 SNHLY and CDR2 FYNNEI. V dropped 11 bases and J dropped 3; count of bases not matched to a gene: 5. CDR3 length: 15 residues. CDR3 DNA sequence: TGTGCCGGGGGACTAGCGGGGGGTTTCTACAATGAGCAGTTCTTC. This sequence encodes CAGGLAGGFYNEQFF. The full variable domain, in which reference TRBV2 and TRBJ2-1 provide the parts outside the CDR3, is EPEVTQTPSHQVTQMGQEVILRCVPISNHLYFYWYRQILGQKVEFLVSFYNNEISEKSEIFDDQFSVERPDGSNFTLKIRSTKLEDSAMYFCAGGLAGGFYNEQFFGPGTRLTVL.

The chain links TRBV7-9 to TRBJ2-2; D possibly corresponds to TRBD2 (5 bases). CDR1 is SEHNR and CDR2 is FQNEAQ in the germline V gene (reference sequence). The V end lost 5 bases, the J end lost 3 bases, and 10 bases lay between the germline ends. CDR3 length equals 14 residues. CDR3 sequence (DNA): TGTGCCAGCAGCGCGGGTGTTTACACCGGGGAGCTGTTTTTT. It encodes CASSAGVYTGELFF.

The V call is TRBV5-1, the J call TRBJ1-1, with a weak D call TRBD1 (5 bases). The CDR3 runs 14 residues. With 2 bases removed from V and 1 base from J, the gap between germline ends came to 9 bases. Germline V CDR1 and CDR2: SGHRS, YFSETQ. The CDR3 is CASSFRGPNTEAFF. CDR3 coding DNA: TGCGCCAGCAGCTTTAGGGGCCCGAACACTGAAGCTTTCTTT.

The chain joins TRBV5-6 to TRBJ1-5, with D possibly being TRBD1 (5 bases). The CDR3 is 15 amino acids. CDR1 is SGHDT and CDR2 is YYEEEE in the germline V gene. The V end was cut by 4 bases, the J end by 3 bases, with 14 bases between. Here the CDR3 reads CASSVRGAVNQPQHF. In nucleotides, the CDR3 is TGTGCCAGCAGCGTGAGAGGGGCGGTCAATCAGCCCCAGCATTTT.

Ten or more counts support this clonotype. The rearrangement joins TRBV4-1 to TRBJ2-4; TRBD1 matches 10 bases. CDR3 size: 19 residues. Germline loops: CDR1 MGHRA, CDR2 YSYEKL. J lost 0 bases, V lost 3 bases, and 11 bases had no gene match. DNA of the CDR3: TGCGCCAGCAGCCAGCAATTTGGGACAGGGGAAGAAGCCAAAAACATTCAGTACTTC. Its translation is CASSQQFGTGEEAKNIQYF.

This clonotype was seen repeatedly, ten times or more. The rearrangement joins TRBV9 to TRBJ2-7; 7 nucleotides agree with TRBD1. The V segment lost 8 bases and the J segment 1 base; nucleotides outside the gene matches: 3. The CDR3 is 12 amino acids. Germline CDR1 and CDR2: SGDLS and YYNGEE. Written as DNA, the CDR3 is TGTGCCAGACAGGGGCCTTCCTACGAGCAGTACTTC. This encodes CARQGPSYEQYF.

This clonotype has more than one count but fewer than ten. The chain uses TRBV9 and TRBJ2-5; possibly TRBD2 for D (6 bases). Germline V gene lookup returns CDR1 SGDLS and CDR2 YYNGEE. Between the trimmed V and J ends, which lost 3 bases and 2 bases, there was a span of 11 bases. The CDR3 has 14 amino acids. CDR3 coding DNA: TGTGCCAGCAGCGCCTGGGACTCGCAAGAGACCCAGTACTTC. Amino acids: CASSAWDSQETQYF.

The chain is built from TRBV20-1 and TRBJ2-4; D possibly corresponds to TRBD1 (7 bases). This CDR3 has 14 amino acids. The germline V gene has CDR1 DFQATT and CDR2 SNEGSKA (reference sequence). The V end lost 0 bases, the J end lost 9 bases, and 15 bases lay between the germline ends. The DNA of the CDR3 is TGCAGTGCTAGAGATCAGGGGGGAAGGGTCATTCAGTACTTC. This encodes CSARDQGGRVIQYF.

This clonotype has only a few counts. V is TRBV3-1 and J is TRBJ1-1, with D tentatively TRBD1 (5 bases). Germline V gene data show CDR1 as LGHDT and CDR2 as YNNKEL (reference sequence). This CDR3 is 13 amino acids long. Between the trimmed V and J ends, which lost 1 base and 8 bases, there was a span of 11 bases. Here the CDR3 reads CASSQAGEIEAFF. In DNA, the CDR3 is TGTGCCAGCAGCCAAGCGGGGGAAATAGAAGCTTTCTTT.

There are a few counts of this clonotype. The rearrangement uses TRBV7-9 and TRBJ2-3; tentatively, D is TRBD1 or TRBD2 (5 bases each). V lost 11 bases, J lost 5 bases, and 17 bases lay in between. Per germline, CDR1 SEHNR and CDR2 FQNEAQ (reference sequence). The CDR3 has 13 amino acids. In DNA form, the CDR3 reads TGTGCCGGGGACCGGGGCAGGCAAGATACGCAGTATTTT. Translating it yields CAGDRGRQDTQYF. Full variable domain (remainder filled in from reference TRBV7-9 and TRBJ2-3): DTGVSQNPRHKITKRGQNVTFRCDPISEHNRLYWYRQTLGQGPEFLTYFQNEAQLEKSRLLSDRFSAERPKGSFSTLEIQRTEQGDSAMYLCAGDRGRQDTQYFGPGTRLTVL.

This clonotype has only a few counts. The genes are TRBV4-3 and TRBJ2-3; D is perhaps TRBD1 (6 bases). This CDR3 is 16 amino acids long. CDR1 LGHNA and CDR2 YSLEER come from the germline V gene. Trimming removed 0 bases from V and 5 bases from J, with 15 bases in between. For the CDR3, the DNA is TGCGCCAGCAGCCAAGAGCTGCAGGGGCCCAGAGATACGCAGTATTTT. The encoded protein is CASSQELQGPRDTQYF.

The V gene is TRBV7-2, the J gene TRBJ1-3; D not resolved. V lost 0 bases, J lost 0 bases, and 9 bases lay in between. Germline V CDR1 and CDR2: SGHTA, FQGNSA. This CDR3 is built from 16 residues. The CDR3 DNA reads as TGTGCCAGCAGCTTAGCCCTGCGGGGCTCTGGAAACACCATATATTTT. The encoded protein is CASSLALRGSGNTIYF.

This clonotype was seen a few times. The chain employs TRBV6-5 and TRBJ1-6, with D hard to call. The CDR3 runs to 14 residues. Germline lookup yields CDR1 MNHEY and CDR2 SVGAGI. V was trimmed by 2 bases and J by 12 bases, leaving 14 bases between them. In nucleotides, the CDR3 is TGTGCCAGCAGTTACGCGGGAGCCGAGGTACCCCTCCACTTT. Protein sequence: CASSYAGAEVPLHF.

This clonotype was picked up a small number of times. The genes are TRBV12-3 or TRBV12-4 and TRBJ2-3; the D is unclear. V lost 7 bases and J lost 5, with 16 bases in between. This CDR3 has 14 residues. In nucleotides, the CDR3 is TGTGCCAGCACCCCATGGGGTCTCGAAGATACGCAGTATTTT. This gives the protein CASTPWGLEDTQYF.